The 21 T cell receptor beta chains given below trace back to one sample, sequenced in a study of T cell responses to AZD1222 COVID-19 vaccine. Using immunoSEQ multiplex PCR, the repertoire was profiled, and TCRdb retains in-frame clones only, with some absent. In the table there are 70,000 or so clones, under 90% of which are singletons. The starting material was peripheral blood, obtained 28 days after the second AZD1222 dose. Receptors were obtained from an adult who received the AZD1222 COVID-19 vaccine.

The chain links TRBV27 to TRBJ1-2; tentative D call: TRBD1 (5 bases). The CDR3 is 14 amino acids. V dropped 2 bases and J dropped 6 bases, with 13 bases sitting between them. The germline V gene has CDR1 MNHEY and CDR2 SMNVEV (reference sequence). The CDR3 nucleotides are TGTGCCAGCAGTTTAAGGAGCGGGGGAGATGGCTACACCTTC. The encoded protein is CASSLRSGGDGYTF.

Only one count was recorded for this clone. The V and J genes are TRBV19 and TRBJ1-2, with 7 positions matching TRBD1. This CDR3 has 16 amino acids. V lost 6 bases, J lost 4 bases, and 14 bases stayed unmatched. Germline assignment: CDR1 LNHDA and CDR2 SQIVND (reference sequence). CDR3 region: CASRNHRQGNSYGYTF. The DNA for the CDR3 is TGTGCCAGTAGGAACCACCGACAGGGAAACTCCTATGGCTACACCTTC.

Note on this clone: Compared with germline, one end of the junction differs, possibly owing to a read error. CDR3 sequence: CASSRGRSFSF. The CDR3 region has the DNA TGTGCCAGCAGCCGTGGGAGGTCCTTTTCCTTT. The chain is built from TRBV3-1 (or the pseudogene TRBV3-2) and TRBJ2-7; D is possibly TRBD2 (6 bases). Looked up from germline, CDR1 is LGHDT and CDR2 is YNNKEL (reference sequence). The CDR3 has 11 residues.

The chain is built from TRBV5-6 and TRBJ2-3, with a possible D match to TRBD2 (6 bases). In germline, CDR1 is SGHDT, CDR2 YYEEEE. This CDR3 is built from 15 residues. Trimming left V 4 bases short and J 3 bases short, with 15 bases between. CDR3 sequence (DNA): TGTGCCAGCAGCGTGGGTAGCGGTGTAACAGATACGCAGTATTTT. It specifies CASSVGSGVTDTQYF.

This rearrangement joins TRBV12-2 to TRBJ1-1; no DNA check was done on the table's D call, TRBD1. TRBV12-2 constitutes a pseudogene. CDR3 length: 17 residues. CDR3 loop: CASRLVRRPNRHTEAFF. In nucleotides, the CDR3 is TGTGCAAGTCGCTTAGTCCGCCGGCCGAACAGGCACACTGAAGCTTTCTTT.

This chain links TRBV5-5 with TRBJ1-3; the D is unclear. The ends were cut back, 1 base at V and 1 base at J, with 12 bases in the middle. Germline assignment: CDR1 SGHKS and CDR2 YYEKEE (reference sequence). The CDR3 is made up of 16 amino acids. CDR3 region: CASSLRIFRSGNTIYF. Written as DNA, the CDR3 is TGTGCCAGCAGCTTGAGGATTTTCAGGTCTGGAAACACCATATATTTT. Looking up the rest from reference TRBV5-5 and TRBJ1-3 gives the full variable domain: DAGVTQSPTHLIKTRGQQVTLRCSPISGHKSVSWYQQVLGQGPQFIFQYYEKEERGRGNFPDRFSARQFPNYSSELNVNALLLGDSALYLCASSLRIFRSGNTIYFGEGSWLTVV.

The chain joins TRBV19 to TRBJ2-7; D possibly corresponds to TRBD2 (5 bases). This CDR3 is built from 14 residues. Germline CDR1 reads LNHDA; CDR2 reads SQIVND (reference sequence). V lost 7 bases to trimming and J lost 3 bases, with 16 bases between them. The CDR3 region is CASTPSLGSYEQYF. CDR3 DNA: TGTGCCAGTACCCCATCGCTAGGGAGCTACGAGCAGTACTTC.

This chain joins TRBV7-6 and TRBJ2-1; TRBD2 is a possible D gene (6 bases). Germline loops: CDR1 SGHVS, CDR2 FNYEAQ. The CDR3 has 10 residues. The CDR3 loop is CVADYNEQFF. Written as DNA, the CDR3 is TGTGTAGCGGATTACAATGAGCAGTTCTTC.

CDR3 DNA: TGTGCCACCCTATACGCCGGGGAGCTGTTTTTT. It translates to CATLYAGELFF. The gene calls are TRBV24-1 and TRBJ2-2, with unresolved D. This CDR3 region has 11 residues. V was trimmed by 9 bases and J by 6 bases, leaving 7 bases between them. Germline CDR1 is KGHDR and CDR2 is SFDVKD.

A remark on this clone: The same CDR3 is also encoded by other DNA sequences in this sample. The genes are TRBV19 and TRBJ2-7; 10 bases are a match to TRBD1. J was trimmed by 7 bases and V by 5 bases; bases with no gene match: 8. Germline loops: CDR1 LNHDA, CDR2 SQIVND (reference sequence). The CDR3 contains 14 residues. In nucleotides, the CDR3 is TGTGCCAGTAGTCAGACAGGGGGCACGAGGGAGCAGTACTTC. Its translation is CASSQTGGTREQYF.

This clone was counted at least ten times. This rearrangement joins TRBV12-3 or TRBV12-4 to TRBJ2-7; D not resolved. CDR3 size: 13 residues. Trimming took off 1 base at V and 3 bases at J, with 7 bases between the two ends. Written as DNA, the CDR3 is TGTGCCAGCAGTTTAGGCCCCTACTACGAGCAGTACTTC. Its translation: CASSLGPYYEQYF.

This chain connects TRBV5-1 to TRBJ2-2, with TRBD1 identical over 10 bases. The germline V gene encodes CDR1 SGHRS and CDR2 YFSETQ. The trim removed 1 base at V and 5 bases at J, leaving 8 bases unmatched. The CDR3 runs to 17 residues. This CDR3 reads CASSLFSGTGVTGELFF. CDR3 bases: TGCGCCAGCAGCTTGTTCTCCGGGACAGGGGTAACCGGGGAGCTGTTTTTT.

The gene calls are TRBV19 and TRBJ2-7; D is unresolved. CDR1 is LNHDA, CDR2 SQIVND, per germline (reference sequence). The V end was cut by 5 bases, the J end by 0 bases, with 11 bases between. The CDR3 contains 14 residues. The CDR3 region is CASSPGSGSYEQYF. Written as DNA, the CDR3 is TGTGCCAGTAGTCCCGGCTCCGGCTCCTACGAGCAGTACTTC.

This clone was counted a single time. The chain uses TRBV6-2 or TRBV6-3 and TRBJ2-3; no definite D call. This CDR3 is 14 amino acids long. Germline CDR1 is MNHEY and CDR2 is SVGEGT. The germline V and J ends were trimmed by 5 bases and 3 bases, with 12 bases remaining between them. This chain's CDR3 is CASSPPTGTDTQYF. CDR3 bases: TGTGCCAGCAGTCCCCCGACTGGGACAGATACGCAGTATTTT.

This chain connects TRBV4-1 to TRBJ2-1, with 8 bases that match TRBD1. Germline-derived CDR1 and CDR2 are MGHRA and YSYEKL. The CDR3 totals 15 residues. Germline trimming cut 0 bases from V and 7 bases from J; bases unmatched to any gene: 5. This CDR3 is CASSQDRGLRNEQFF. CDR3 DNA: TGCGCCAGCAGCCAAGACAGGGGGCTGAGGAATGAGCAGTTCTTC.

V is TRBV19 and J is TRBJ2-7; tentative D call: TRBD1 (5 bases). V was clipped by 3 bases and J by 6 bases, with 12 bases between them. The CDR3 runs to 13 residues. In germline, CDR1 is LNHDA, CDR2 SQIVND (reference sequence). CDR3 loop: CASSILTASEQYF. The CDR3 DNA reads TGTGCCAGTAGTATCTTGACAGCATCCGAGCAGTACTTC.

The chain carries TRBV25-1 and TRBJ1-4; D uncertain. V dropped 6 bases and J dropped 6 bases, with 11 bases sitting between them. CDR3 length: 13 amino acids. Germline V lookup: CDR1 MGHDK, CDR2 SYGVNS. CDR3 nucleotides: TGTGCCAGCAGGGGGAGCGACCATGAAAAACTGTTTTTT. It specifies CASRGSDHEKLFF.

The chain is built from TRBV7-9 and TRBJ1-5; perhaps TRBD1 as D (6 bases). V was clipped by 1 base and J by 4 bases, with 14 bases between them. This CDR3 is 16 amino acids long. CDR1 is SEHNR and CDR2 is FQNEAQ in the germline V gene (reference sequence). CDR3 region: CASSLGPRGRNQPQHF. As DNA, the CDR3 is TGTGCCAGCAGCTTAGGTCCTCGGGGGCGAAATCAGCCCCAGCATTTT. The entire variable domain, with the rest obtained from reference TRBV7-9 and TRBJ1-5, is as follows: DTGVSQNPRHKITKRGQNVTFRCDPISEHNRLYWYRQTLGQGPEFLTYFQNEAQLEKSRLLSDRFSAERPKGSFSTLEIQRTEQGDSAMYLCASSLGPRGRNQPQHFGDGTRLSIL.

The chain has TRBV2 and TRBJ2-5, with TRBD1 identical over 7 bases. The CDR3 is made up of 13 amino acids. Trimming cost V 10 bases and J 2 bases; bases outside gene matches: 7. The germline gives CDR1 SNHLY, CDR2 FYNNEI. The CDR3 protein is CATLGTAQETQYF. CDR3 DNA: TGTGCCACCTTAGGGACAGCTCAAGAGACCCAGTACTTC.

The rearrangement uses TRBV6-2 or TRBV6-3 and TRBJ2-7; 10 nucleotides align to TRBD1. Germline V CDR1 and CDR2: MNHEY, SVGEGT. The junction had 9 bases not matched to a gene; V was cut back by 8 bases and J by 2 bases. The CDR3 loop spans 15 amino acids. The CDR3: CASGRSGTGAYEQYF. The CDR3 DNA reads as TGTGCCAGCGGCCGCTCCGGGACAGGGGCCTACGAGCAGTACTTC.

CDR3 nucleotide sequence: TGCGCCAGCAGCCGGCAGAGAGCTAATGAAAAACTGTTTTTT. Residues: CASSRQRANEKLFF. The chain couples TRBV4-1 to TRBJ1-4; D unresolved. Trimming left V 4 bases short and J 3 bases short, with 9 bases between. The CDR3 extends over 14 amino acids. CDR1 is MGHRA, CDR2 YSYEKL, per germline.